The clone carrying this T cell receptor (beta chain) was seen a handful of times. Its specificity is not known. The authors drew approximately 9 milliliters of peripheral blood from each donor. The record originates from a study of blood T cells in healthy people across ages. The study, taken as a whole, reports: Underestimates were what the diversity estimates from one million T cells were considered to be.

The second PCR ran roughly 7 to 12 cycles with a sample-barcoded 5' primer and J-beta primers. TCRdb independently ran MiXCR on the 5' RACE reads; one entry per CDR3 protein. The sample gives about 290,000 distinct CDR3 sequences, around 29% of which show up once; approximately 28% is in the top ten. CDR3 length: 13 amino acids. Germline-derived CDR1 and CDR2 are SGHRS and YFSETQ. Input material: blood. The chain links TRBV5-1 to TRBJ2-5, with a weak D call TRBD2 (5 bases). The J call could be wrong; TRBJ2-1 is a better fit for the DNA end. The receptor comes from a woman between 70 and 85 years old in good health. In DNA form, the CDR3 reads TGCGCCAGCAGCTTGTTGTCGACGGGAGAGCAGTTCTTC. Its protein product is CASSLLSTGEQFF.